The 21 T cell receptor beta chains presented below share a single source sample, sequenced in a study of T cells after yellow fever vaccination. A single record per CDR3 protein comes from TCRdb applying MiXCR to the 5' RACE reads. In the table there are roughly 160,000 distinct CDR3 sequences, around 9% of which are singletons. This specimen consisted of CD8+ T cells sorted from PBMCs, obtained 45 days after the yellow fever booster vaccination. These receptor sequences come from a man aged 18 to 35 who received the YFV17D yellow fever vaccine.

This clonotype was seen a single time. The CDR3 DNA is TGTGCCAGCAGCCAAAGAGGAGGGATTTATGGCTACACCTTC. Amino acid sequence: CASSQRGGIYGYTF. This rearrangement joins TRBV5-4 to TRBJ1-2; D call uncertain. The CDR3 has 14 amino acids. Germline-derived CDR1 and CDR2 are SGHNT and YYREEE (reference sequence). V lost 4 bases to trimming and J lost 5 bases, with 15 bases between them.

This clonotype has a handful of counts. The V and J genes are TRBV29-1 and TRBJ2-7; 7 nucleotides match TRBD2. Germline CDR1 SQVTM, CDR2 ANQGSEA. The V gene end was trimmed by 7 bases and the J gene end by 2 bases; junction bases not matched to a gene: 8. This CDR3 region has 13 residues. This CDR3 is CSGGGGEAYEQYF. The CDR3 DNA is TGCAGCGGGGGGGGAGGTGAGGCCTACGAGCAGTACTTC.

There are many counts of this clonotype. V usage is TRBV4-1 and J usage is TRBJ2-3; D gene ambiguous. There are 12 residues in the CDR3. Trimming pared 3 bases from V and 5 bases from J, leaving 6 bases between. Per the germline V gene, CDR1 is MGHRA and CDR2 is YSYEKL. CDR3 sequence reads: CASSHDGDTQYF. The CDR3 region has the DNA TGCGCCAGCAGCCACGACGGAGATACGCAGTATTTT.

The chain recombines TRBV6-4 with TRBJ2-3; 13 bases are a match to TRBD2. There are 15 residues in the CDR3. The V and J ends lost 5 bases and 4 bases, in that order; junction bases with no gene match: 3. Germline CDR1 and CDR2: MRHNA and SNTAGT. The CDR3, as DNA: TGTGCCAGCAGTACTAGCGGGGGGGCCGCAGATACGCAGTATTTT. Amino acids: CASSTSGGAADTQYF.

This clonotype was counted ten times or more. The rearrangement uses TRBV7-3 and TRBJ1-2; D ambiguous. CDR3 length: 15 residues. The V end lost 4 bases, the J end lost 5 bases, and 17 bases lay between the germline ends. CDR1 and CDR2 (germline): SGHTA, FQGTGA. This CDR3 is CASSSAAGDGYGYTF. The CDR3 coding sequence is TGTGCCAGCAGCTCCGCGGCAGGCGATGGTTATGGCTACACCTTC.

This clonotype has more than one count but fewer than ten. The V and J genes are TRBV27 and TRBJ1-1; TRBD1 agrees at 8 bases. V was pared by 5 bases and J by 3 bases, with 5 bases of the junction left unmatched. The CDR3 spans 14 residues. Germline CDR1 and CDR2: MNHEY and SMNVEV (reference sequence). CDR3: CASSITGGDTEAFF. The CDR3 DNA reads as TGTGCCAGCAGTATTACAGGGGGAGACACTGAAGCTTTCTTT.

Judged by abundance, this clonotype is medium-sized. The chain combines TRBV6-4 with TRBJ2-3; the match to TRBD2 covers 8 bases. J was trimmed by 2 bases and V by 2 bases; bases with no gene match: 0. This CDR3 is 14 amino acids long. Germline lookup yields CDR1 MRHNA and CDR2 SNTAGT. In DNA form, the CDR3 reads TGTGCCAGCAGTGACGGACTAGCCACAGATACGCAGTATTTT. Amino acid sequence: CASSDGLATDTQYF.

This clonotype was detected only a few times. V usage is TRBV7-8 and J usage is TRBJ1-5; 8 bases are a match to TRBD1. This CDR3 comprises 14 residues. V lost 5 bases and J lost 4; bases outside the gene matches: 4. Germline V gene lookup returns CDR1 SGHVS and CDR2 FQNEAQ. The CDR3 bases are TGTGCCAGCAGCGCCACAGGGGGGAATCAGCCCCAGCATTTT. Protein product: CASSATGGNQPQHF. Full variable domain (missing parts from reference TRBV7-8 and TRBJ1-5): GAGVSQSPRYKVAKRGQDVALRCDPISGHVSLFWYQQALGQGPEFLTYFQNEAQLDKSGLPSDRFFAERPEGSVSTLKIQRTQQEDSAVYLCASSATGGNQPQHFGDGTRLSIL.

The sample holds a few counts of this clonotype. J is TRBJ2-5 and V is TRBV3-1, with D unresolved. The V gene's germline CDR1 is LGHDT and CDR2 YNNKEL (reference sequence). This CDR3 contains 13 residues. Deletions cut 0 bases from V and 0 bases from J, with 2 bases between. The CDR3 is CASSQENQETQYF. The CDR3 nucleotides are TGTGCCAGCAGCCAAGAAAACCAAGAGACCCAGTACTTC.

This clonotype was picked up a small number of times. In nucleotides, the CDR3 is TGTGCCAGCTCCCCGTTGGGACAGGGCTCCTACAATGAGCAGTTCTTC. Amino acid sequence: CASSPLGQGSYNEQFF. The rearrangement links TRBV18 to TRBJ2-1; 9 bases are shared with TRBD1. The CDR3 spans 16 residues. With V trimmed by 6 bases and J by 0 bases, 6 bases remained unmatched. Per germline, CDR1 KGHSH and CDR2 LQKENI.

The chain combines TRBV2 with TRBJ1-1, with D possibly TRBD1 on 5 matching bases. CDR3 length: 17 amino acids. CDR1 is SNHLY, CDR2 FYNNEI, per germline. Trimming shortened V by 3 bases and J by 3 bases, and 20 bases separated the two germline ends. The CDR3 coding sequence is TGTGCCAGCAGTGACCTTCAGGCAGGGTGGGGAGACACTGAAGCTTTCTTT. Translated: CASSDLQAGWGDTEAFF. Together with reference TRBV2 and TRBJ1-1, the CDR3 gives the full variable domain: EPEVTQTPSHQVTQMGQEVILRCVPISNHLYFYWYRQILGQKVEFLVSFYNNEISEKSEIFDDQFSVERPDGSNFTLKIRSTKLEDSAMYFCASSDLQAGWGDTEAFFGQGTRLTVV.

V gene TRBV7-9 combines with J gene TRBJ2-3, with 7 positions matching TRBD2. The junction had 6 bases not matched to a gene; V was cut back by 0 bases and J by 0 bases. The CDR3 covers 17 residues. The germline CDR1 and CDR2 sequences are SEHNR and FQNEAQ (reference sequence). The CDR3 DNA follows: TGTGCCAGCAGCTTAGCGTCTGCGGGGGTAAGCACAGATACGCAGTATTTT. It translates to CASSLASAGVSTDTQYF.

The CDR3 is CSARDKGHLSNSPLHF. CDR3 DNA: TGCAGTGCTAGAGACAAGGGACACTTAAGTAATTCACCCCTCCACTTT. The rearrangement uses TRBV20-1 and TRBJ1-6; the D gene is possibly TRBD1 (6 bases). The CDR3 runs to 16 residues. Deletions cut 0 bases from V and 6 bases from J, with 15 bases between. CDR1 and CDR2 (germline): DFQATT, SNEGSKA (reference sequence).

The rearrangement links TRBV19 to TRBJ1-1, with D possibly being TRBD1 (6 bases). Looked up from germline, CDR1 is LNHDA and CDR2 is SQIVND (reference sequence). This CDR3 spans 15 amino acids. V shed 3 bases and J shed 5 bases, with 16 bases lying between them. CDR3 in amino acids: CASSIGLLRGTEAFF. The CDR3 DNA sequence: TGTGCCAGTAGTATCGGACTTCTGAGGGGGACTGAAGCTTTCTTT.

The chain couples TRBV11-2 to TRBJ2-3, with TRBD2 as a possible D gene (5 bases). V was pared by 3 bases and J by 2 bases, with 15 bases between. The germline gives CDR1 SGHAT, CDR2 FQNNGV. The CDR3 extends over 16 amino acids. The CDR3 DNA reads TGTGCCAGCAGCTTGAGGGCCACCGGCTACACAGATACGCAGTATTTT. Translated, it gives CASSLRATGYTDTQYF. The variable domain in full, completed from reference TRBV11-2 and TRBJ2-3, reads EAGVAQSPRYKIIEKRQSVAFWCNPISGHATLYWYQQILGQGPKLLIQFQNNGVVDDSQLPKDRFSAERLKGVDSTLKIQPAKLEDSAVYLCASSLRATGYTDTQYFGPGTRLTVL.

Only a few counts were recorded for this clonotype. Here the CDR3 DNA reads TGCGCCAGCAGCCAAGAGCGCACAGGCACCGGGGAGCTGTTTTTT. Protein sequence: CASSQERTGTGELFF. The chain is built from TRBV4-3 and TRBJ2-2; TRBD1 might be the D (5 bases). The CDR3 is 15 amino acids. Germline values: CDR1 LGHNA, CDR2 YSLEER. V shed 0 bases and J shed 4 bases, with 9 bases lying between them.

The chain uses TRBV4-2 and TRBJ1-1, with D hard to call. The CDR3 consists of 17 residues. V was pared by 0 bases and J by 2 bases, with 16 bases between. Germline CDR1 LGHNA, CDR2 YNFKEQ. CDR3 bases: TGTGCCAGCAGCCAAGATAGGGCAGGTCTACTAAACACTGAAGCTTTCTTT. Protein: CASSQDRAGLLNTEAFF.

The chain couples TRBV19 to TRBJ2-7; the match to TRBD1 covers 11 bases. Germline V lookup: CDR1 LNHDA, CDR2 SQIVND (reference sequence). This CDR3 contains 15 residues. V gave up 11 bases and J gave up 5 bases; unmatched junction bases: 14. The CDR3 nucleotides read TGTGCCTACCTACCCTGGGACAGGGGGTTAAACGAGCAGTACTTC. Its protein is CAYLPWDRGLNEQYF. The whole variable domain, remainder taken from reference TRBV19 and TRBJ2-7, is DGGITQSPKYLFRKEGQNVTLSCEQNLNHDAMYWYRQDPGQGLRLIYYSQIVNDFQKGDIAEGYSVSREKKESFPLTVTSAQKNPTAFYLCAYLPWDRGLNEQYFGPGTRLTVT.

This clonotype was counted at least ten times. The chain carries TRBV29-1 and TRBJ1-1; TRBD1 matches 9 bases. The CDR3 contains 16 residues. Germline V gene lookup returns CDR1 SQVTM and CDR2 ANQGSEA. V trimming: 4 bases; J trimming: 7 bases; junction bases outside the gene matches: 16. CDR3 coding DNA: TGCAGCGTTGGAAGGGTATACAGGGGGCCCTCGGGTGAAGCTTTCTTT. It encodes CSVGRVYRGPSGEAFF.

This clonotype occurred a few times. The rearrangement uses TRBV7-9 and TRBJ1-1; D not resolved. The V and J ends lost 4 bases and 0 bases respectively, with 27 bases between them. Germline V gene lookup returns CDR1 SEHNR and CDR2 FQNEAQ (reference sequence). The CDR3 covers 20 residues. CDR3 loop: CASSYPSTPDLGDMNTEAFF. The CDR3, as DNA: TGTGCCAGCAGCTACCCCTCCACTCCCGACTTGGGCGATATGAACACTGAAGCTTTCTTT.

This clonotype came up a few times. The chain joins TRBV20-1 to TRBJ1-1; D gene uncertain. The CDR3 is 14 amino acids. Germline-derived CDR1 and CDR2 are DFQATT and SNEGSKA (reference sequence). V lost 0 bases, J lost 5 bases, and 13 bases lay in between. In DNA, the CDR3 is TGCAGTGCTAGAGACCCGGCGCCGTGGACTGAAGCTTTCTTT. This sequence encodes CSARDPAPWTEAFF.